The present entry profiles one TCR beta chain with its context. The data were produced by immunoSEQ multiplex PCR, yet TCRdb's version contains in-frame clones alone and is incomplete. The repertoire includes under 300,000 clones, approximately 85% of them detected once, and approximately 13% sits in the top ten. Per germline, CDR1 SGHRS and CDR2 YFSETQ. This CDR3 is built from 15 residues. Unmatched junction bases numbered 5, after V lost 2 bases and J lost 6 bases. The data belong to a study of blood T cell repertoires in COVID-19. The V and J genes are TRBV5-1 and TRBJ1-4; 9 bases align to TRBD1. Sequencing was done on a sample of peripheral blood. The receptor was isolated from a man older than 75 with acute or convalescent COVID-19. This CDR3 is CASSLQGAEDEKLFF. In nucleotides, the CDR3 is TGCGCCAGCAGCTTACAGGGGGCGGAGGATGAAAAACTGTTTTTT. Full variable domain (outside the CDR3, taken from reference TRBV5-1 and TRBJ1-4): KAGVTQTPRYLIKTRGQQVTLSCSPISGHRSVSWYQQTPGQGLQFLFEYFSETQRNKGNFPGRFSGRQFSNSRSEMNVSTLELGDSALYLCASSLQGAEDEKLFFGSGTQLSVL.